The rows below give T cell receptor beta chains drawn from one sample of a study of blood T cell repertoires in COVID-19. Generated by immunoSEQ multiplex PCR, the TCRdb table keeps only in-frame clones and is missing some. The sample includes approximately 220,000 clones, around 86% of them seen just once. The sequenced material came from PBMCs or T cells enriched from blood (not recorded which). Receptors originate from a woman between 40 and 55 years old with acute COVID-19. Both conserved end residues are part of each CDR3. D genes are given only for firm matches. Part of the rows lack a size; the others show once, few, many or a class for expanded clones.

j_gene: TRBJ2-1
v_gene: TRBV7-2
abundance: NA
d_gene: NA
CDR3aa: CASSLLGRAVPSYNEQFF
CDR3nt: TGTGCCAGCAGCTTATTGGGTCGCGCGGTGCCGTCCTACAATGAGCAGTTCTTC

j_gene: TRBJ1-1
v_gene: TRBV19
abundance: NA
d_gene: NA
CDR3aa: CASSIDRFGQRKNTEAFF
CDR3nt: TGTGCCAGTAGTATAGATAGATTCGGGCAGCGGAAGAACACTGAAGCTTTCTTT

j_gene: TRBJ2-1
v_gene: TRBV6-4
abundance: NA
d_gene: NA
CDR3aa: CASSEGGGSNEQFF
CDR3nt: TGTGCCAGCAGTGAGGGGGGGGGCTCTAATGAGCAGTTCTTC

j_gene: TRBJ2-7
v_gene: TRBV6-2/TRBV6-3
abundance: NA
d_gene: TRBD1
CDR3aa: CASSYQGAYEQYF
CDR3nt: TGTGCCAGCAGTTACCAGGGGGCCTACGAGCAGTACTTC

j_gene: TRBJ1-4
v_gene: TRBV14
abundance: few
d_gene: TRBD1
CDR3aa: CASSQYGTGDNEKLFF
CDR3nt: TGTGCCAGCAGCCAGTACGGGACAGGGGATAATGAAAAACTGTTTTTT

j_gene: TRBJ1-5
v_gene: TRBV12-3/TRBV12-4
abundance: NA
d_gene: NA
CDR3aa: CARRGKRCQPQHF
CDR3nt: TGTGCTCGGCGGGGAAAAAGGTGTCAGCCCCAGCATTTT

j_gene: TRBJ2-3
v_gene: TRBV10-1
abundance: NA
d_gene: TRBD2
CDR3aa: CASSESMRGGQDTQYF
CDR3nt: TGCGCCAGCAGTGAGTCAATGCGGGGGGGACAAGATACGCAGTATTTT

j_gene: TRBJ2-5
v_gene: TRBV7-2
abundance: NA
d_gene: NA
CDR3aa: CASSSGQNSEYQETQYF
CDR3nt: TGTGCCAGCAGCTCAGGACAGAACTCGGAATACCAAGAGACCCAGTACTTC

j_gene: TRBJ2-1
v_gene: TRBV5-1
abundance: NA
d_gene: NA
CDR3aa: CASSETISSFDEQFF
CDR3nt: TGCGCCAGCAGCGAGACTATATCCTCGTTCGATGAGCAGTTCTTC

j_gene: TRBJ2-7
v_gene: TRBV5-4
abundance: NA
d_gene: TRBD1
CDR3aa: CASSLPGGQGHEQYF
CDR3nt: TGTGCCAGCAGCTTGCCCGGAGGACAGGGACACGAGCAGTACTTC

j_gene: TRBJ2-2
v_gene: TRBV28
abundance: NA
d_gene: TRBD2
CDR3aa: CASSSSGGSGGELFF
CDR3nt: TGTGCCAGCAGTTCCAGCGGGGGGTCTGGCGGGGAGCTGTTTTTT

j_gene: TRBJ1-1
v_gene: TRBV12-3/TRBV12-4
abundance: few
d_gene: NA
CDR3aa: CASSRGGTEAFF
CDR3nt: TGTGCCAGCTCGCGCGGGGGGACTGAAGCTTTCTTT

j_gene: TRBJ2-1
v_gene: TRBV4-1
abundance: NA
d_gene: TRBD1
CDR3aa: CASSQRTGSGNEQFF
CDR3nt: TGCGCCAGCAGCCAGAGGACAGGGTCGGGCAATGAGCAGTTCTTC

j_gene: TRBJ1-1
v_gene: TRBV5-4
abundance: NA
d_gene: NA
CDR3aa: CASSKDTYTEAFF
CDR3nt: TGTGCCAGCAGTAAGGACACCTACACTGAAGCTTTCTTT

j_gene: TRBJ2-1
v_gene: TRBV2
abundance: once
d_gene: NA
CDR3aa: CASRGTLEVSYNEQFF
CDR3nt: TGTGCCAGCAGGGGAACACTAGAGGTCTCCTACAATGAGCAGTTCTTC

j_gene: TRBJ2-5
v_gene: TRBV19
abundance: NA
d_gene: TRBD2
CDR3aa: CASSRIQGTSGPRTDF
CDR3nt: TGTGCCAGTAGTAGGATTCAAGGGACTAGCGGGCCCCGCACGGACTTC